These 5 T cell receptor beta chains originate from one sample sequenced in a study of long-term antiretroviral therapy in people with HIV. Assay version v3.0 of immunoSEQ was used, and it was run at survey level. Profiled with immunoSEQ multiplex PCR; TCRdb holds only in-frame clones, not every one. The profile covers around 13,000 clones, with approximately 80% appearing a single time and about 12% taken by the ten largest. Material: unsorted PBMCs, obtained 3.2 years before starting antiretroviral therapy. All receptors come from a man aged 35 to 55 with HIV.

This chain connects TRBV7-3 to TRBJ2-1; 8 bases agree with TRBD2. The junction had 2 bases not matched to a gene; V was cut back by 0 bases and J by 4 bases. The germline CDR1 and CDR2 sequences are SGHTA and FQGTGA. CDR3 size: 15 residues. The CDR3 loop is CASSLTTGGYNEQFF. DNA for the CDR3: TGTGCCAGCAGCTTAACGACGGGGGGGTACAATGAGCAGTTCTTC.

The CDR3 loop is CASSQTSGNTGELFF. The DNA of the CDR3 is TGTGCCAGCAGCCAGACTAGCGGAAACACCGGGGAGCTGTTTTTT. This chain uses TRBV7-9 with TRBJ2-2; 9 bases match TRBD2. CDR3 length: 15 residues. Germline V gives CDR1 SEHNR, CDR2 FQNEAQ (reference sequence). V shed 5 bases and J 2 bases; nucleotides not matched to a gene: 3.

This clone came up once. The chain joins TRBV5-1 to TRBJ1-1; TRBD1 matches at 12 bases. The CDR3 has 15 residues. The germline V gene encodes CDR1 SGHRS and CDR2 YFSETQ. J was trimmed by 6 bases and V by 3 bases; bases with no gene match: 6. The CDR3 nucleotides are TGCGCCAGCAGCTCCCGGGACAGGGGGCCCCCTGAAGCTTTCTTT. This sequence encodes CASSSRDRGPPEAFF.

The V gene is TRBV5-1, the J gene TRBJ2-3; 9 bases line up with TRBD2. V shed 2 bases and J 0 bases; nucleotides not matched to a gene: 4. Germline CDR1 and CDR2: SGHRS and YFSETQ. The CDR3 has 16 residues. The CDR3 DNA follows: TGCGCCAGCAGCTTCACTAGCGGGCCAAGCACAGATACGCAGTATTTT. Translated, it gives CASSFTSGPSTDTQYF.

The rearrangement joins TRBV6-1 to TRBJ1-5; D gene uncertain. CDR3 length: 14 amino acids. V was shortened by 6 bases and J by 0 bases, with 9 bases between the two germline ends. Germline CDR1 MNHNS, CDR2 SASEGT. DNA for the CDR3: TGTGCCAGCAGCGTACAGAGTAGCAATCAGCCCCAGCATTTT. Translated, it gives CASSVQSSNQPQHF.